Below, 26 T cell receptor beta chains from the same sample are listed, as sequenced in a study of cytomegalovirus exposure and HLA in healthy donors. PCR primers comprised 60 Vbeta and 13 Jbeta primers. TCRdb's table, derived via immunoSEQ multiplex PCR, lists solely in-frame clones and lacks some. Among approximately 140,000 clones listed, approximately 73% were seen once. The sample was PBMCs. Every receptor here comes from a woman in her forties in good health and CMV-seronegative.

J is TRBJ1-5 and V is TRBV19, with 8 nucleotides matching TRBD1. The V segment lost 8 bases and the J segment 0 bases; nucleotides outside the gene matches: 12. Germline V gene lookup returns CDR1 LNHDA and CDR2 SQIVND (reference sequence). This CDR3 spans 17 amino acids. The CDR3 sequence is CASGGTGAPYSNQPQHF. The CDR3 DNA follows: TGTGCCAGTGGGGGGACAGGTGCACCTTATAGCAATCAGCCCCAGCATTTT.

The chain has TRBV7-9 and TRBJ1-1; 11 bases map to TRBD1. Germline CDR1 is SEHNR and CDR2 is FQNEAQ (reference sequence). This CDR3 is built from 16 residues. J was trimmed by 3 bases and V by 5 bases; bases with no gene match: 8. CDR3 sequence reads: CASSPGQGAEDTEAFF. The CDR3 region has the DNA TGTGCCAGCAGCCCAGGACAGGGGGCGGAGGACACTGAAGCTTTCTTT. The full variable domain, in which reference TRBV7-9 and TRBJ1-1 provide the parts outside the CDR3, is DTGVSQNPRHKITKRGQNVTFRCDPISEHNRLYWYRQTLGQGPEFLTYFQNEAQLEKSRLLSDRFSAERPKGSFSTLEIQRTEQGDSAMYLCASSPGQGAEDTEAFFGQGTRLTVV.

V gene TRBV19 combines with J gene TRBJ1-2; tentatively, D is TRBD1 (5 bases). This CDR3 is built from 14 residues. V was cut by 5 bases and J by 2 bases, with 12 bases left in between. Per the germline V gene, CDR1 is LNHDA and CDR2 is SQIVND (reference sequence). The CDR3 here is CASSGGIINYGYTF. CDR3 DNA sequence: TGTGCCAGTAGTGGGGGGATCATAAACTATGGCTACACCTTC.

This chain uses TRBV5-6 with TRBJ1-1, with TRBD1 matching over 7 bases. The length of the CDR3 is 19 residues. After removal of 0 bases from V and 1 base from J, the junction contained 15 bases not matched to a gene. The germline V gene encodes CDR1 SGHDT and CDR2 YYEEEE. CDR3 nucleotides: TGTGCCAGCAGCTTGGCAGGGTTTGGAAAGGGGGCATGGAACACTGAAGCTTTCTTT. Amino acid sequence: CASSLAGFGKGAWNTEAFF. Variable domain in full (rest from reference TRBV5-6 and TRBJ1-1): DAGVTQSPTHLIKTRGQQVTLRCSPKSGHDTVSWYQQALGQGPQFIFQYYEEEERQRGNFPDRFSGHQFPNYSSELNVNALLLGDSALYLCASSLAGFGKGAWNTEAFFGQGTRLTVV.

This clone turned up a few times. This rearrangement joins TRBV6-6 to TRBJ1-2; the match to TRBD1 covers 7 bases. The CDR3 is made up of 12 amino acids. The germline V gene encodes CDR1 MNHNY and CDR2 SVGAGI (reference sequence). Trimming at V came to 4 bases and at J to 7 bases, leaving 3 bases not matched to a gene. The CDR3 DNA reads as TGTGCCAGCAGTTCGTACAGGGGTGGCTACACCTTC. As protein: CASSSYRGGYTF.

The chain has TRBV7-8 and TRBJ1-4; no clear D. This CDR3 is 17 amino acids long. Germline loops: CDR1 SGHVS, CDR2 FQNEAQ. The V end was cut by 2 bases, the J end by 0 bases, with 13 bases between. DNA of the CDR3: TGTGCCAGCAGCTTAAGAGTTCTAGGAGCAACTAATGAAAAACTGTTTTTT. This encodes CASSLRVLGATNEKLFF.

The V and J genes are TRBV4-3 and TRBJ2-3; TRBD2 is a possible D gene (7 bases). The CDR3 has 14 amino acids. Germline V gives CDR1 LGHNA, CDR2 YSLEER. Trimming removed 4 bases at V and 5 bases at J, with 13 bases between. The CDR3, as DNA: TGCGCCAGCAGCCTCGGGGGGCGGGGAGATACGCAGTATTTT. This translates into CASSLGGRGDTQYF.

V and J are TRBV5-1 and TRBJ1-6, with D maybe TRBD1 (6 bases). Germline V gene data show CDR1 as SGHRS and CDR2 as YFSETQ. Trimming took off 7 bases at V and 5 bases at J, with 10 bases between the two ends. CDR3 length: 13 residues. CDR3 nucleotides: TGCGCCAGCCGACAGGAGGATAATTCACCCCTCCACTTT. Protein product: CASRQEDNSPLHF.

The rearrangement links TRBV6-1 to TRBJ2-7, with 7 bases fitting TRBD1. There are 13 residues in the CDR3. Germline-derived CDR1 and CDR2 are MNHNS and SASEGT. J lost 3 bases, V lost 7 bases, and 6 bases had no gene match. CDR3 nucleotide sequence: TGTGCCAGCAACCAACAGGGGATCTACGAGCAGTACTTC. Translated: CASNQQGIYEQYF.

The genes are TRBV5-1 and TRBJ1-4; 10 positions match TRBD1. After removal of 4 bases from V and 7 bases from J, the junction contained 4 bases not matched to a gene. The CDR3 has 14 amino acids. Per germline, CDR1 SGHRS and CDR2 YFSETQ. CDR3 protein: CASSTGQGFEKLFF. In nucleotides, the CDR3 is TGCGCCAGCAGCACGGGACAGGGGTTTGAAAAACTGTTTTTT.

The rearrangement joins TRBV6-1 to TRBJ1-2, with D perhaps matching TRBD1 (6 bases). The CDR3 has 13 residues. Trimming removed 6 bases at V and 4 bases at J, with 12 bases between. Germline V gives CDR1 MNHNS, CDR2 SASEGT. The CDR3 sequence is CASRHGQSYGYTF. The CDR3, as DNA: TGTGCCAGCAGACATGGACAGAGCTATGGCTACACCTTC.

CDR3 sequence: CAIEPGQGAYGYTF. CDR3 nucleotide sequence: TGTGCCATCGAACCGGGACAGGGGGCGTATGGCTACACCTTC. The chain recombines TRBV28 with TRBJ1-2; the match to TRBD1 covers 12 bases. CDR3 length: 14 amino acids. With 10 bases clipped from V and 5 bases from J, the junction kept 8 bases outside the gene matches. Germline assignment: CDR1 MDHEN and CDR2 SYDVKM.

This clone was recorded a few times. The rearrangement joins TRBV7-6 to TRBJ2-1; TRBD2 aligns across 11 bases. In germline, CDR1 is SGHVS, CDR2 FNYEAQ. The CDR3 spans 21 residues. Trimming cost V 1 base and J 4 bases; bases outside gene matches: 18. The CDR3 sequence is CASSLEPPVIAGGPGYNEQFF. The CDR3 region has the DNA TGTGCCAGCAGCTTAGAGCCCCCGGTGATAGCGGGGGGGCCGGGGTACAATGAGCAGTTCTTC.

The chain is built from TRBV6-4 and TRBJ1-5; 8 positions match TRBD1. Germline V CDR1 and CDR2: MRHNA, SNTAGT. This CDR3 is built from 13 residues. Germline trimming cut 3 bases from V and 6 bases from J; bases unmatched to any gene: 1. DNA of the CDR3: TGTGCCAGCAGTGAAGGACAGGGTCAGCCCCAGCATTTT. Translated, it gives CASSEGQGQPQHF.

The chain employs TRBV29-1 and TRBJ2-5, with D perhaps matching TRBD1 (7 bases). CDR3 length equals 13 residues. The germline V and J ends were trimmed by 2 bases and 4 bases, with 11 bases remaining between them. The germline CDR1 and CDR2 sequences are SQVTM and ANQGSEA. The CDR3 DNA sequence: TGCAGCGTTGAAAGGCAGGGGGGAGAGACCCAGTACTTC. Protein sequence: CSVERQGGETQYF.

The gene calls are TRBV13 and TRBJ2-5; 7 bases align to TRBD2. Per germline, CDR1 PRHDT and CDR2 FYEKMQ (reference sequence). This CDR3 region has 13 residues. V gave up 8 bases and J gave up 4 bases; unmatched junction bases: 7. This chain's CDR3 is CASGRGLGETQYF. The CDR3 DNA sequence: TGTGCCAGCGGGAGGGGATTGGGAGAGACCCAGTACTTC.

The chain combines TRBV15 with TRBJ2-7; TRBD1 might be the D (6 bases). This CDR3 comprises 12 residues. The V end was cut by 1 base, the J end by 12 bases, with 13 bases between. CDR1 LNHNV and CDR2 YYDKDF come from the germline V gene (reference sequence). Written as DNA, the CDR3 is TGTGCCACCAGCAGAGCAAGGACAGAGTTGTACTTC. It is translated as CATSRARTELYF.

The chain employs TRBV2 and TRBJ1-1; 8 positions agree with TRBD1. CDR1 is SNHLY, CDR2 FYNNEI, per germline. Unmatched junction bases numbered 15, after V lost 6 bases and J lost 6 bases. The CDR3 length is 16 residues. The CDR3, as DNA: TGTGCCAGCAGAAAAGACAGGGGCGCCCCTACTTCTGAAGCTTTCTTT. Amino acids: CASRKDRGAPTSEAFF.

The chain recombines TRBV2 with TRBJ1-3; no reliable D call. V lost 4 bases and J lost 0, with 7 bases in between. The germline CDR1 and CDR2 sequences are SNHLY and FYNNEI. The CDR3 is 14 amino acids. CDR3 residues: CASSVDISGNTIYF. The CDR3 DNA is TGTGCCAGCAGTGTAGACATCTCTGGAAACACCATATATTTT. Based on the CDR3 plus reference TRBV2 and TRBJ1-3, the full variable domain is EPEVTQTPSHQVTQMGQEVILRCVPISNHLYFYWYRQILGQKVEFLVSFYNNEISEKSEIFDDQFSVERPDGSNFTLKIRSTKLEDSAMYFCASSVDISGNTIYFGEGSWLTVV.

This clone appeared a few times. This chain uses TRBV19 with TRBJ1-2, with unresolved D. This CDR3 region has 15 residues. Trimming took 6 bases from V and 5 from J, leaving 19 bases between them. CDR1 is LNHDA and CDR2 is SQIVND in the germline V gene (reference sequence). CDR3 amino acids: CASRTPRGGGYGYTF. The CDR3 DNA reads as TGTGCCAGTAGAACCCCCCGTGGTGGAGGGTATGGCTACACCTTC.

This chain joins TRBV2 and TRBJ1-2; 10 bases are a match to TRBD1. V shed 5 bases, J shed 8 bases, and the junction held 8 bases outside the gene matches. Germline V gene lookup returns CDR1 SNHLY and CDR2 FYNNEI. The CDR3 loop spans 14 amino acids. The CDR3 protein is CASSPTGGGQGYTF. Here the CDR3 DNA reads TGTGCCAGCAGTCCGACAGGGGGCGGGCAGGGCTACACCTTC.

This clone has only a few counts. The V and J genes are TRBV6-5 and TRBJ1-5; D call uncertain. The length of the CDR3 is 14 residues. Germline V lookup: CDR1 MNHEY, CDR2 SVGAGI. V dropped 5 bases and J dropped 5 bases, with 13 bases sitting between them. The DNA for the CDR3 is TGTGCCAGCAGTGAAGGCAGCGATTATCAGCCCCAGCATTTT. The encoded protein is CASSEGSDYQPQHF.

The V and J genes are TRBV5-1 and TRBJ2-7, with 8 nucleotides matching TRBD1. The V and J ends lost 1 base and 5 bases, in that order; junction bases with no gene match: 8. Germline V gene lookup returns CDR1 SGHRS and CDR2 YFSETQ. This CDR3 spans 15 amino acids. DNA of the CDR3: TGCGCCAGCAGCTTGTTGCCAGGGGGCTTGGACGAGCAGTACTTC. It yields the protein CASSLLPGGLDEQYF.

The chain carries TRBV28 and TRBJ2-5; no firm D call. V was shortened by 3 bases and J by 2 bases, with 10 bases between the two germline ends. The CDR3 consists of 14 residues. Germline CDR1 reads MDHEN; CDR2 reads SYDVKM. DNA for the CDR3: TGTGCCAGCAGTTTGAGTAGCACTCAAGAGACCCAGTACTTC. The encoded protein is CASSLSSTQETQYF. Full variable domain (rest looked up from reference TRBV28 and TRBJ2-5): DVKVTQSSRYLVKRTGEKVFLECVQDMDHENMFWYRQDPGLGLRLIYFSYDVKMKEKGDIPEGYSVSREKKERFSLILESASTNQTSMYLCASSLSSTQETQYFGPGTRLLVL.

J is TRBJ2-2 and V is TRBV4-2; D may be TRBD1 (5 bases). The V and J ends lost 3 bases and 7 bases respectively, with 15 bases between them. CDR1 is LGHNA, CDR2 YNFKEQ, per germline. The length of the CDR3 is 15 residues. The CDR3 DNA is TGTGCCAGCAGCCAGGAAGGGGCGACGGGCGGGGAGCTGTTTTTT. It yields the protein CASSQEGATGGELFF.

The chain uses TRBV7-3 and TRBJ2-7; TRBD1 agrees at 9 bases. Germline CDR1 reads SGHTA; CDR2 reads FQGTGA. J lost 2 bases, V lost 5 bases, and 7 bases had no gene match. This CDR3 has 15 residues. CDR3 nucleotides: TGTGCCAGCAGCGCCCGGGACAGGGAGACCTACGAGCAGTACTTC. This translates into CASSARDRETYEQYF.